The source of this T cell receptor (beta chain) is a study of CD8+ T cells in alopecia areata. About the study: Treated patients were given oral tofacitinib, which was dosed at 5 to 10 mg twice daily.

Concerning this clone itself: Its antigen is still unknown.

Treatment given: oral pan-JAK inhibitor, 5-10 mg twice daily. Peripheral blood and lesional scalp punch biopsies were taken from alopecia areata patients. Isolated RNA was reverse transcribed into cDNA used as the sequencing template. The data were produced by immunoSEQ multiplex PCR, yet TCRdb's version contains in-frame clones alone and is incomplete. The sample carries fewer than 250,000 clones, under 40% recorded once. V was cut by 7 bases and J by 7 bases, with 10 bases left in between. CDR1 MNHEY and CDR2 SVGAGI come from the germline V gene. This CDR3 spans 12 amino acids. General study points: The study also sequences resident alphabeta T cells of normal skin in scalp samples. While patients received tofacitinib, many expanded lesional clones remained present in scalp and blood.

The receptor was derived from a human donor with alopecia areata. The rearrangement uses TRBV6-5 and TRBJ2-2, with D unresolved. The sequences come from CD4+ T cells sorted from blood, collected at week 34, from a patient treated with tofacitinib. As DNA, the CDR3 is TGTGCCAGCACCTACAACCTCGGGGAGCTGTTTTTT. This gives the protein CASTYNLGELFF.